This T cell receptor (beta chain) stems from a study of cytomegalovirus exposure and HLA in healthy donors. The germline CDR1 and CDR2 sequences are SEHNR and FQNEAQ (reference sequence). V lost 1 base, J lost 0 bases, and 8 bases lay in between. This CDR3 contains 15 residues. PCR used 60 Vbeta primers and 13 Jbeta primers. Produced via immunoSEQ multiplex PCR; TCRdb's table is partial and in-frame only. The profile covers around 100,000 clones, with 55% to 75% appearing a single time and 3% to 4.5% taken by the ten largest. A remark on this clone: The antigen is undetermined.

Overall study findings and caveats: The listing of roughly 160 TCR beta chains classed them as cytomegalovirus-associated. Sequencing likely produced, as an artifact, a cluster of highly shared sequence variants. There were a few CMV-associated chains whose specificity for CMV antigens was confirmed in vitro.

The sample was PBMCs. The TCR comes from a man aged 25-45 years in good health and CMV-seropositive. The chain combines TRBV7-9 with TRBJ2-3; D call uncertain. CDR3 sequence: CASSLVGTSTDTQYF. The CDR3 DNA sequence: TGTGCCAGCAGCTTAGTTGGCACGAGCACAGATACGCAGTATTTT. Looking up the rest from reference TRBV7-9 and TRBJ2-3 gives the full variable domain: DTGVSQNPRHKITKRGQNVTFRCDPISEHNRLYWYRQTLGQGPEFLTYFQNEAQLEKSRLLSDRFSAERPKGSFSTLEIQRTEQGDSAMYLCASSLVGTSTDTQYFGPGTRLTVL.